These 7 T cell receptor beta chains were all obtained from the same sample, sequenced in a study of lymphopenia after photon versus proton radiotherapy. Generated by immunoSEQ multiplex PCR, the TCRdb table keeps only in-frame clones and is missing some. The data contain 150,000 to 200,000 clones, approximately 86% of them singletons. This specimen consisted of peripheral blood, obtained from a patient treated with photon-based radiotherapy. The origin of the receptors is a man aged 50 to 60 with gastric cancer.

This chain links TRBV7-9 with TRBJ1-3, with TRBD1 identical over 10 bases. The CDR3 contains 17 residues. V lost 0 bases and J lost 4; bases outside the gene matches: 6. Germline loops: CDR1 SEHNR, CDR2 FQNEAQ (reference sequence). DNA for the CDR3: TGTGCCAGCAGCTTAGCCCGGGGACAGGGGAAAGGAAACACCATATATTTT. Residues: CASSLARGQGKGNTIYF.

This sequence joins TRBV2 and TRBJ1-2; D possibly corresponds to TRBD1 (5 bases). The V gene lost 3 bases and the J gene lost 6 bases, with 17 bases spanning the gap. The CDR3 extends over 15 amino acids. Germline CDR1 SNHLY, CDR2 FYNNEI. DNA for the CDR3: TGTGCCAGCAGTGATTCTCTCAGGGTTCCCGATGGCTACACCTTC. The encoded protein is CASSDSLRVPDGYTF.

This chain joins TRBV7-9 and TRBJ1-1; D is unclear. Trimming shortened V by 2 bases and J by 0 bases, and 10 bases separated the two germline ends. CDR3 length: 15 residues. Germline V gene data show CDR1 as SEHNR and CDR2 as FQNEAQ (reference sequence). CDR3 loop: CASSLQQNLNTEAFF. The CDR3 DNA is TGTGCCAGCAGCTTACAACAGAATCTGAACACTGAAGCTTTCTTT.

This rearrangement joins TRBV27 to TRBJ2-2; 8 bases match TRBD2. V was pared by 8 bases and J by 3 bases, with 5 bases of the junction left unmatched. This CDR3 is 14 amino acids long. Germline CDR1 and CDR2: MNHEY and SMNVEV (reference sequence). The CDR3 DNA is TGTGCCAGCCGGGGACTAGAAGACACCGGGGAGCTGTTTTTT. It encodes CASRGLEDTGELFF.

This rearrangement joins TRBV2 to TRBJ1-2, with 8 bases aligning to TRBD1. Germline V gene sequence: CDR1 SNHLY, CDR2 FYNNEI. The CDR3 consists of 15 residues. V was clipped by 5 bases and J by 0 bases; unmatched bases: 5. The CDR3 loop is CASSPQGAANYGYTF. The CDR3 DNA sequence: TGTGCCAGCAGTCCTCAGGGGGCTGCTAACTATGGCTACACCTTC.

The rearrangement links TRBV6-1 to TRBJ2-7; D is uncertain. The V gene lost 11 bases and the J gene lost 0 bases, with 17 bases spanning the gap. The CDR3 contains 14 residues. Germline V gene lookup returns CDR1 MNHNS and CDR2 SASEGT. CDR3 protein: CAAWELRSSYEQYF. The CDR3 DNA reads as TGTGCCGCTTGGGAACTCAGGAGCTCCTACGAGCAGTACTTC.

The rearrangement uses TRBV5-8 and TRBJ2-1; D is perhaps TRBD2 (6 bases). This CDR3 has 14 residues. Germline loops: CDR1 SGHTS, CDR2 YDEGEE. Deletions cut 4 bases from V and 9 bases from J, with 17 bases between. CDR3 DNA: TGTGCCAGCAGCGCGGGAACAAAGGGAGGTGAGCAGTTCTTC. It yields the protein CASSAGTKGGEQFF.